The entry below gives a single TCR beta chain sequence along with its context. Its specific antigen is unknown. Base qualities are missing; no much larger clone stands one base away. The library was obtained by the immunoSEQ multiplex PCR assay. Here the immuneACCESS table is served through TCRdb, limited to in-frame sequences with V and J called. Missing clones are a known gap in these copies; in checked studies unresolved V genes cover under half, and the rest lacks a known reason. Counted in this sample were approximately 140,000 clones; approximately 94% of them appeared once. The ten largest clones represent under 15% of the sample. V is clipped by 4 bases and J by 3 bases, and the sequence between their germline boundaries is 15 bases long. Measured from the cysteine to the phenylalanine, the CDR3 is 16 residues long. Left in the record is the CDR3 DNA by itself, 48 bases read in frame from the first base. From a lookup of the germline V gene (reference sequence), CDR1 and CDR2 are LGHDT and YNNKEL.

These data originate in a study of control samples from healthy donors and cancer patients (TCRdb year 2020). The origin of this receptor is a man in his forties in good health. Specimen: blood. The chain is encoded by TRBV3-1 (or the pseudogene TRBV3-2) joined to TRBJ1-4; matching of 5 bases hints at TRBD1 as the D gene. For the CDR3, the sequence is CASSLPGSRANEKLFF. The nucleotide sequence is given as TGTGCCAGCAGCCTACCGGGATCCAGGGCTAATGAAAAACTGTTTTTT.